What follows are 27 T cell receptor beta chains derived from one specimen sequenced in a study of technical replicates of blood from a handful of donors. This table comes from immunoSEQ multiplex PCR, and its TCRdb copy is limited to in-frame clones, with some not included. The sample records 72,000 or so clones, around 93% being singletons. The sequencing input was T cells isolated from PBMCs. The source of these receptors is a human donor in good health.

The V gene is TRBV6-5, the J gene TRBJ2-2; D call uncertain. The germline CDR1 and CDR2 sequences are MNHEY and SVGAGI. V was clipped by 2 bases and J by 3 bases, with 4 bases between them. The CDR3 runs to 13 residues. The DNA for the CDR3 is TGTGCCAGCAGTTACGTAGACACCGGGGAGCTGTTTTTT. It codes for CASSYVDTGELFF.

This clone appeared once. This chain uses TRBV19 with TRBJ2-3, with D maybe TRBD2 (6 bases). The CDR3 has 13 residues. V lost 3 bases to trimming and J lost 5 bases, with 9 bases between them. Germline-derived CDR1 and CDR2 are LNHDA and SQIVND (reference sequence). This CDR3 is CASSIRGGDTQYF. In DNA form, the CDR3 reads TGTGCCAGTAGTATTCGGGGAGGAGATACGCAGTATTTT.

This clone has only a few counts. The chain combines TRBV7-8 with TRBJ1-4; 8 nucleotides align to TRBD1. The CDR3 extends over 15 amino acids. V lost 1 base, J lost 8 bases, and 6 bases stayed unmatched. In germline, CDR1 is SGHVS, CDR2 FQNEAQ. Here the CDR3 reads CASSLESGGYEKLFF. CDR3 nucleotides: TGTGCCAGCAGCTTAGAGTCAGGGGGCTACGAAAAACTGTTTTTT. The whole variable domain, remainder taken from reference TRBV7-8 and TRBJ1-4, is GAGVSQSPRYKVAKRGQDVALRCDPISGHVSLFWYQQALGQGPEFLTYFQNEAQLDKSGLPSDRFFAERPEGSVSTLKIQRTQQEDSAVYLCASSLESGGYEKLFFGSGTQLSVL.

The chain carries TRBV7-2 and TRBJ1-1; maybe TRBD1 (6 bases). The CDR3 runs 16 residues. Germline V gives CDR1 SGHTA, CDR2 FQGNSA. V lost 0 bases, J lost 0 bases, and 11 bases lay in between. This CDR3 reads CASSLAPGHLNTEAFF. CDR3 DNA: TGTGCCAGCAGCTTAGCGCCGGGACACCTGAACACTGAAGCTTTCTTT.

The rearrangement uses TRBV7-9 and TRBJ2-1, with TRBD1 matching over 8 bases. Germline V gives CDR1 SEHNR, CDR2 FQNEAQ (reference sequence). The CDR3 length is 11 residues. V was pared by 5 bases and J by 12 bases, with 3 bases of the junction left unmatched. This CDR3 is CASSKDRGQFF. As DNA, the CDR3 is TGTGCCAGCAGCAAAGACAGGGGGCAGTTCTTC.

This clone occurred once. The chain combines TRBV9 with TRBJ2-7; TRBD2 is a possible D gene (5 bases). CDR1 is SGDLS, CDR2 YYNGEE, per germline. The CDR3 has 15 residues. V was shortened by 0 bases and J by 2 bases, with 12 bases between the two germline ends. The CDR3 loop reads CASSVDIARPYEQYF. The CDR3 coding sequence is TGTGCCAGCAGCGTAGATATAGCGCGACCCTACGAGCAGTACTTC. Full variable domain (outside the CDR3, taken from reference TRBV9 and TRBJ2-7): DSGVTQTPKHLITATGQRVTLRCSPRSGDLSVYWYQQSLDQGLQFLIQYYNGEERAKGNILERFSAQQFPDLHSELNLSSLELGDSALYFCASSVDIARPYEQYFGPGTRLTVT.

The genes are TRBV4-2 and TRBJ2-1; a weak D match, TRBD2 (5 bases). CDR1 LGHNA and CDR2 YNFKEQ come from the germline V gene. The ends were cut back, 4 bases at V and 5 bases at J, with 12 bases in the middle. The CDR3 covers 14 residues. The DNA for the CDR3 is TGTGCCAGCAGCCGGAGGCTAGCTAACAATGAGCAGTTCTTC. Residues: CASSRRLANNEQFF.

This chain uses TRBV5-4 with TRBJ2-3, with TRBD2 matching over 12 bases. Losses at the gene ends were 0 bases for V and 1 base for J; bases not matched to a gene: 3. Per the germline V gene, CDR1 is SGHNT and CDR2 is YYREEE (reference sequence). The CDR3 totals 17 residues. The CDR3 DNA reads as TGTGCCAGCAGCTTGGGACTAGCGGGGGACGGCACAGATACGCAGTATTTT. This translates into CASSLGLAGDGTDTQYF.

V usage is TRBV19 and J usage is TRBJ1-1; no clear D. This CDR3 is 15 amino acids long. The ends were cut back, 9 bases at V and 1 base at J, with 18 bases in the middle. CDR1 is LNHDA and CDR2 is SQIVND in the germline V gene (reference sequence). The CDR3 spells CASYRALAGNTEAFF. The CDR3 nucleotides are TGTGCCAGCTACAGAGCCCTAGCGGGGAACACTGAAGCTTTCTTT.

The rearrangement uses TRBV28 and TRBJ1-1; TRBD1 aligns across 8 bases. The CDR3 runs to 14 residues. Germline V lookup: CDR1 MDHEN, CDR2 SYDVKM. V was clipped by 5 bases and J by 10 bases; unmatched bases: 12. This chain's CDR3 is CASSRTDREGRAFF. The CDR3 nucleotides read TGTGCCAGCAGTCGCACGGACAGGGAAGGTAGAGCTTTCTTT.

The rearrangement uses TRBV2 and TRBJ2-3; maybe TRBD2 (6 bases). The CDR3 totals 14 residues. CDR1 and CDR2 from the germline V gene are SNHLY and FYNNEI. The V and J ends lost 6 bases and 3 bases respectively, with 13 bases between them. Here the CDR3 reads CASSRGVLTDTQYF. In nucleotides, the CDR3 is TGTGCCAGCAGCCGCGGGGTTCTAACAGATACGCAGTATTTT.

This chain's CDR3 is CASSYSQETQYF. The DNA of the CDR3 is TGCGCCAGCAGCTATAGTCAAGAGACCCAGTACTTC. The genes are TRBV5-1 and TRBJ2-5, with D uncertain. The CDR3 runs to 12 residues. Germline-derived CDR1 and CDR2 are SGHRS and YFSETQ. Trimming removed 3 bases at V and 2 bases at J, with 5 bases between.

The rearrangement joins TRBV28 to TRBJ1-5, with D unclear. CDR1 is MDHEN, CDR2 SYDVKM, per germline. Trimming cost V 4 bases and J 1 base, with 20 bases left between them. This CDR3 region has 18 residues. CDR3 DNA sequence: TGTGCCAGCAGTTCCAACCCACAGCGGGCGCTGAGCAATCAGCCCCAGCATTTT. This encodes CASSSNPQRALSNQPQHF.

CDR3 protein: CASSNGQGVGTEAFF. In nucleotides, the CDR3 is TGTGCCAGCAGCAATGGACAGGGGGTTGGCACTGAAGCTTTCTTT. The V call is TRBV9, the J call TRBJ1-1, with 10 positions matching TRBD1. Trimming cost V 4 bases and J 4 bases; bases outside gene matches: 7. CDR3 size: 15 residues. Germline assignment: CDR1 SGDLS and CDR2 YYNGEE.

The chain combines TRBV7-8 with TRBJ1-5, with TRBD1 as a possible D gene (6 bases). The V end lost 0 bases, the J end lost 7 bases, and 7 bases lay between the germline ends. The CDR3 has 13 residues. Germline CDR1 is SGHVS and CDR2 is FQNEAQ. The DNA of the CDR3 is TGTGCCAGCAGCTTAGCGACAGGCCAGCCCCAGCATTTT. Translation gives CASSLATGQPQHF.

The CDR3 spells CASSIGQTYGYTF. Written as DNA, the CDR3 is TGTGCCAGCAGTATCGGACAGACCTATGGCTACACCTTC. The rearrangement joins TRBV11-2 to TRBJ1-2; weak D call: TRBD1 (6 bases). CDR3 size: 13 residues. Trimming took 6 bases from V and 4 from J, leaving 12 bases between them. Looked up from germline, CDR1 is SGHAT and CDR2 is FQNNGV.

By sample fraction, this clone is medium-sized (0.01 to 0.1%). The chain uses TRBV7-9 and TRBJ2-7; a weak D match, TRBD1 (5 bases). The CDR3 has 12 residues. V was trimmed by 6 bases and J by 6 bases, leaving 12 bases between them. Germline lookup yields CDR1 SEHNR and CDR2 FQNEAQ (reference sequence). CDR3 amino acids: CASSWGWGEQYF. The DNA for the CDR3 is TGTGCCAGCAGTTGGGGCTGGGGCGAGCAGTACTTC.

The chain combines TRBV5-6 with TRBJ1-5; a weak D match, TRBD1 (5 bases). Germline-derived CDR1 and CDR2 are SGHDT and YYEEEE. Trimming left V 0 bases short and J 0 bases short, with 10 bases between. The CDR3 consists of 16 residues. In DNA, the CDR3 is TGTGCCAGCAGCTTGGGACAGCCGTATAGCAATCAGCCCCAGCATTTT. Translated, it gives CASSLGQPYSNQPQHF.

This chain links TRBV25-1 with TRBJ2-7; D unclear. The germline gives CDR1 MGHDK, CDR2 SYGVNS. The ends were cut back, 3 bases at V and 2 bases at J, with 8 bases in the middle. CDR3 size: 13 residues. The CDR3 protein is CASSDLQTYEQYF. CDR3 nucleotide sequence: TGTGCCAGCAGTGACTTACAGACCTACGAGCAGTACTTC.

The chain employs TRBV18 and TRBJ2-7, with D maybe TRBD1 (6 bases). The V and J ends lost 1 base and 3 bases respectively, with 13 bases between them. The CDR3 contains 15 residues. Looked up from germline, CDR1 is KGHSH and CDR2 is LQKENI. CDR3 sequence (DNA): TGTGCCAGCTCACCACAGTACAGGGTTATCTACGAGCAGTACTTC. This gives the protein CASSPQYRVIYEQYF.

V is TRBV10-3 and J is TRBJ2-6, with D possibly TRBD2 on 6 matching bases. The CDR3 consists of 16 residues. The germline gives CDR1 ENHRY, CDR2 SYGVKD. V shed 8 bases and J shed 4 bases, with 18 bases lying between them. Here the CDR3 DNA reads TGTGCCATCTCAAGCGGGCTGTTTGGCGGGGCCAACGTCCTGACTTTC. Protein sequence: CAISSGLFGGANVLTF.

The V gene is TRBV10-3, the J gene TRBJ1-4; D may be TRBD1 (6 bases). CDR1 is ENHRY and CDR2 is SYGVKD in the germline V gene. Trimming stripped 0 bases from V and 4 bases from J, with 15 bases between. CDR3 size: 17 residues. CDR3 DNA sequence: TGTGCCATCAGTGAGTCGAGACGGACAGTCCTTAATGAAAAACTGTTTTTT. Its translation is CAISESRRTVLNEKLFF.

The V and J genes are TRBV30 and TRBJ1-2; D possibly corresponds to TRBD1 (5 bases). The V gene lost 0 bases and the J gene lost 5 bases, with 13 bases spanning the gap. The CDR3 spans 14 residues. The germline V gene has CDR1 GTSNPN and CDR2 SVGIG (reference sequence). The CDR3 is CAWSVLGRNYGYTF. The CDR3 region has the DNA TGTGCCTGGAGTGTACTGGGGCGGAATTATGGCTACACCTTC.

V and J are TRBV5-6 and TRBJ1-3; D might be TRBD1 (6 bases). The V end lost 2 bases, the J end lost 0 bases, and 18 bases lay between the germline ends. Germline V gives CDR1 SGHDT, CDR2 YYEEEE. CDR3 length: 18 residues. CDR3 nucleotide sequence: TGTGCCAGCAGCTTTACCGGGACATGGGTCGCCTCTGGAAACACCATATATTTT. This encodes CASSFTGTWVASGNTIYF.

The chain is built from TRBV28 and TRBJ1-4; 7 bases align to TRBD1. Germline V gene lookup returns CDR1 MDHEN and CDR2 SYDVKM. The CDR3 is 15 residues long. J was trimmed by 5 bases and V by 2 bases; bases with no gene match: 5. The CDR3 region is CASSLRQGSNEKLFF. In DNA form, the CDR3 reads TGTGCCAGCAGTTTAAGACAGGGATCGAATGAAAAACTGTTTTTT.

The genes are TRBV27 and TRBJ1-4, with 10 nucleotides matching TRBD1. The CDR3 covers 15 residues. Germline CDR1 is MNHEY and CDR2 is SMNVEV (reference sequence). The V gene end was trimmed by 2 bases and the J gene end by 6 bases; junction bases not matched to a gene: 3. CDR3 nucleotides: TGTGCCAGCAGTTTACAGGGACAGGGGTATGAAAAACTGTTTTTT. Protein sequence: CASSLQGQGYEKLFF.

The V gene is TRBV9, the J gene TRBJ2-5; 7 bases match TRBD1. Germline V gene lookup returns CDR1 SGDLS and CDR2 YYNGEE. The CDR3 covers 16 residues. Trimming at V came to 0 bases and at J to 2 bases, leaving 7 bases not matched to a gene. The CDR3 sequence: CASSVARTGVQETQYF. CDR3 sequence (DNA): TGTGCCAGCAGCGTAGCAAGGACAGGCGTTCAAGAGACCCAGTACTTC.